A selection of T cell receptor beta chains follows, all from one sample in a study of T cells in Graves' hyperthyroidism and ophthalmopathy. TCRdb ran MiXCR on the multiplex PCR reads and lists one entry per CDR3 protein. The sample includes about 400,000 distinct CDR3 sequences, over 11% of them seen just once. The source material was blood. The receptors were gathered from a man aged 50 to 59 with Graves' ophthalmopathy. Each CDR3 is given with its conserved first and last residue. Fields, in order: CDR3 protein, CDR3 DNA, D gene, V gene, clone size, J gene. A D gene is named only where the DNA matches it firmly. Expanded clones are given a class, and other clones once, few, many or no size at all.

CDR3 protein: CASSHTGETQYF
CDR3 DNA: TGCGCCAGCAGCCACACGGGGGAAACCCAGTACTTC
D gene: -
V gene: TRBV4-1
clone size: many
J gene: TRBJ2-5

CDR3 protein: CASSHGAQGMNNEQFF
CDR3 DNA: TGTGCCAGCAGCCACGGGGCCCAGGGGATGAACAATGAGCAGTTCTTC
D gene: -
V gene: TRBV4-2
clone size: few
J gene: TRBJ2-1

CDR3 protein: CASSGSSGISYEQYF
CDR3 DNA: TGTGCCAGCAGCGGATCTAGCGGGATTTCCTACGAGCAGTACTTC
D gene: TRBD2
V gene: TRBV7-8
clone size: many
J gene: TRBJ2-7

CDR3 protein: CASIATGAYGYTF
CDR3 DNA: TGTGCCAGTATTGCTACGGGGGCCTATGGCTACACCTTC
D gene: -
V gene: TRBV19
clone size: -
J gene: TRBJ1-2

CDR3 protein: CASSPIGGGDRGLHEQYF
CDR3 DNA: TGTGCCAGCAGTCCTATCGGCGGGGGGGACAGGGGGCTCCACGAGCAGTACTTC
D gene: TRBD1
V gene: TRBV28
clone size: -
J gene: TRBJ2-7

CDR3 protein: CASSRTGDSGNSEQFF
CDR3 DNA: TGCGCCAGCAGCCGCACAGGGGACTCAGGGAATAGTGAGCAGTTCTTC
D gene: -
V gene: TRBV4-1
clone size: -
J gene: TRBJ2-1

CDR3 protein: CASSHETSGRADTQYF
CDR3 DNA: TGTGCCAGCAGCCACGAGACTAGCGGGAGGGCCGATACGCAGTATTTT
D gene: TRBD2
V gene: TRBV7-6
clone size: many
J gene: TRBJ2-3

CDR3 protein: CASSLTSPRASRTAYGYTF
CDR3 DNA: TGTGCCAGCAGCTTAACCTCGCCCCGGGCGTCGAGGACGGCCTATGGCTACACCTTC
D gene: -
V gene: TRBV11-2
clone size: many
J gene: TRBJ1-2

CDR3 protein: CASSDRAADTQYF
CDR3 DNA: TGTGCCAGCAGCGACCGCGCGGCGGATACGCAGTATTTT
D gene: -
V gene: TRBV7-9
clone size: many
J gene: TRBJ2-3

CDR3 protein: CASSRGADEKLFF
CDR3 DNA: TGTGCCAGCAGTCGAGGGGCTGATGAAAAACTGTTTTTT
D gene: -
V gene: TRBV27
clone size: many
J gene: TRBJ1-4

CDR3 protein: CASSLVGLPTQYF
CDR3 DNA: TGTGCCAGCAGCTTAGTTGGACTACCCACGCAGTATTTT
D gene: -
V gene: TRBV7-9
clone size: many
J gene: TRBJ2-3

CDR3 protein: CASRIGSQPQHF
CDR3 DNA: TGTGCCAGCAGAATAGGCTCTCAGCCCCAGCATTTT
D gene: -
V gene: TRBV3-1
clone size: many
J gene: TRBJ1-5

CDR3 protein: CASSYSASIRGGGYTF
CDR3 DNA: TGTGCCAGCAGTTACAGCGCCTCTATTCGGGGGGGTGGCTACACCTTC
D gene: -
V gene: TRBV6-1
clone size: many
J gene: TRBJ1-2

CDR3 protein: CASSESGDVVTSGANVLTF
CDR3 DNA: TGTGCCAGCAGTGAATCCGGGGACGTCGTAACCTCTGGGGCCAACGTCCTGACTTTC
D gene: -
V gene: TRBV25-1
clone size: few
J gene: TRBJ2-6

CDR3 protein: CASSSNTLPDTQYF
CDR3 DNA: TGTGCCAGCAGCTCAAACACTCTCCCAGATACGCAGTATTTT
D gene: -
V gene: TRBV9
clone size: -
J gene: TRBJ2-3

CDR3 protein: CASSLIAGGRGGGQFF
CDR3 DNA: TGCGCCAGCAGCCTAATAGCGGGAGGCCGAGGGGGTGGGCAGTTCTTC
D gene: TRBD2
V gene: TRBV5-1
clone size: -
J gene: TRBJ2-1

CDR3 protein: CASSSKGVENTEAFF
CDR3 DNA: TGTGCCAGCAGCTCGAAGGGAGTAGAGAACACTGAAGCTTTCTTT
D gene: -
V gene: TRBV9
clone size: many
J gene: TRBJ1-1

CDR3 protein: CAISDLRLAGAPKETQYF
CDR3 DNA: TGTGCCATCAGTGATCTGAGACTGGCGGGAGCACCCAAGGAGACCCAGTACTTC
D gene: TRBD2
V gene: TRBV10-3
clone size: many
J gene: TRBJ2-5

CDR3 protein: CASSGGRFTDTQYF
CDR3 DNA: TGTGCCAGCTCTGGCGGGAGGTTCACAGATACGCAGTATTTT
D gene: TRBD2
V gene: TRBV2
clone size: many
J gene: TRBJ2-3

CDR3 protein: CSARDPPSGRVFF
CDR3 DNA: TGCAGTGCTAGAGATCCTCCTAGCGGGAGGGTGTTTTTT
D gene: TRBD2
V gene: TRBV20-1
clone size: -
J gene: TRBJ2-2

CDR3 protein: CSARGSTGYNEQFF
CDR3 DNA: TGCAGTGCTAGAGGGTCGACAGGCTACAATGAGCAGTTCTTC
D gene: -
V gene: TRBV20-1
clone size: few
J gene: TRBJ2-1

CDR3 protein: CASRPIGAVDGNQPQHF
CDR3 DNA: TGTGCCAGCCGTCCCATCGGGGCGGTCGACGGGAATCAGCCCCAGCATTTT
D gene: -
V gene: TRBV12-3/TRBV12-4
clone size: few
J gene: TRBJ1-5

CDR3 protein: CSASRDFGNTEAFF
CDR3 DNA: TGCAGTGCTAGCCGGGACTTCGGGAACACTGAAGCTTTCTTT
D gene: -
V gene: TRBV20-1
clone size: -
J gene: TRBJ1-1

CDR3 protein: CASSRTEPYNEQFF
CDR3 DNA: TGTGCCAGCAGCAGGACGGAGCCTTACAATGAGCAGTTCTTC
D gene: -
V gene: TRBV4-2
clone size: few
J gene: TRBJ2-1

CDR3 protein: CARAKGTYELYF
CDR3 DNA: TGTGCCAGGGCGAAGGGAACCTACGAGCTGTACTTC
D gene: -
V gene: TRBV25-1
clone size: -
J gene: TRBJ2-7

CDR3 protein: CASSQVSSSGYEQYF
CDR3 DNA: TGTGCCAGCAGCCAAGTCTCGTCTAGCGGATACGAGCAGTACTTC
D gene: TRBD2
V gene: TRBV14
clone size: few
J gene: TRBJ2-7

CDR3 protein: CSVTLLAENIQYF
CDR3 DNA: TGCAGCGTGACTCTCTTAGCGGAGAACATTCAGTACTTC
D gene: -
V gene: TRBV29-1
clone size: -
J gene: TRBJ2-4

CDR3 protein: CASSVEAINSYEQYF
CDR3 DNA: TGTGCCAGCAGCGTAGAGGCTATCAACTCCTACGAGCAGTACTTC
D gene: -
V gene: TRBV9
clone size: few
J gene: TRBJ2-7

CDR3 protein: CASSLNKRAYEQYF
CDR3 DNA: TGTGCCAGCAGCTTAAATAAGCGGGCCTACGAGCAGTACTTC
D gene: -
V gene: TRBV11-2
clone size: many
J gene: TRBJ2-7

CDR3 protein: CASSTGSSGNTIYF
CDR3 DNA: TGTGCCAGCAGTACAGGGTCGTCTGGAAACACCATATATTTT
D gene: -
V gene: TRBV12-3/TRBV12-4
clone size: few
J gene: TRBJ1-3

CDR3 protein: CASSFLWRGTEAFF
CDR3 DNA: TGTGCCAGCAGCTTTTTATGGAGGGGCACTGAAGCTTTCTTT
D gene: -
V gene: TRBV5-8
clone size: few
J gene: TRBJ1-1

CDR3 protein: CASSPTKYSYNEQFF
CDR3 DNA: TGTGCCAGCAGTCCCACCAAATACTCCTACAATGAGCAGTTCTTC
D gene: -
V gene: TRBV6-1
clone size: few
J gene: TRBJ2-1

CDR3 protein: CASSLWSTGYEQYF
CDR3 DNA: TGTGCCAGCAGTTTATGGTCAACCGGGTACGAGCAGTACTTC
D gene: -
V gene: TRBV27
clone size: -
J gene: TRBJ2-7

CDR3 protein: CAVTTQTGGAPYGYTF
CDR3 DNA: TGTGCCGTTACTACCCAAACAGGGGGCGCCCCCTATGGCTACACCTTC
D gene: TRBD1
V gene: TRBV2
clone size: few
J gene: TRBJ1-2

CDR3 protein: CAISVPGLADPSARGGQFF
CDR3 DNA: TGTGCCATCAGTGTGCCGGGACTAGCGGATCCCTCGGCGCGTGGGGGGCAGTTCTTC
D gene: TRBD2
V gene: TRBV10-3
clone size: many
J gene: TRBJ2-1

CDR3 protein: CASRLEFGEQFF
CDR3 DNA: TGCGCCAGCAGATTAGAGTTCGGTGAGCAGTTCTTC
D gene: -
V gene: TRBV5-1
clone size: few
J gene: TRBJ2-1

CDR3 protein: CASSTRTRYNEQFF
CDR3 DNA: TGTGCCAGTAGTACTCGGACTCGTTACAATGAGCAGTTCTTC
D gene: -
V gene: TRBV19
clone size: few
J gene: TRBJ2-1

CDR3 protein: CASSQPGPTNEKLFF
CDR3 DNA: TGTGCCAGCAGCCAACCGGGACCAACTAATGAAAAACTGTTTTTT
D gene: -
V gene: TRBV14
clone size: -
J gene: TRBJ1-4

CDR3 protein: CSASRQGVQETQYF
CDR3 DNA: TGCAGTGCTAGTCGGCAGGGGGTCCAGGAGACCCAGTACTTC
D gene: TRBD1
V gene: TRBV20-1
clone size: many
J gene: TRBJ2-5

CDR3 protein: CASRGLGTGELFF
CDR3 DNA: TGTGCCAGTAGGGGGCTGGGCACCGGGGAGCTGTTTTTT
D gene: TRBD1
V gene: TRBV12-3/TRBV12-4
clone size: few
J gene: TRBJ2-2

CDR3 protein: CASSYGVRGTYEQYF
CDR3 DNA: TGTGCCAGCAGTTACGGTGTCAGGGGGACCTACGAGCAGTACTTC
D gene: TRBD1
V gene: TRBV6-5
clone size: -
J gene: TRBJ2-7

CDR3 protein: CASSTQTGEKDEQYF
CDR3 DNA: TGTGCCAGCAGCACCCAGACAGGGGAGAAAGACGAGCAGTACTTC
D gene: TRBD1
V gene: TRBV13
clone size: few
J gene: TRBJ2-7

CDR3 protein: CASSQSIPGVAGIYEQYF
CDR3 DNA: TGTGCCAGCAGCCAATCGATCCCCGGAGTAGCGGGAATCTACGAGCAGTACTTC
D gene: TRBD2
V gene: TRBV14
clone size: -
J gene: TRBJ2-7

CDR3 protein: CASSQDRGTYNEQFF
CDR3 DNA: TGTGCCAGCAGTCAGGACAGGGGTACCTACAATGAGCAGTTCTTC
D gene: TRBD1
V gene: TRBV2
clone size: many
J gene: TRBJ2-1

CDR3 protein: CASSPNVAGGFRFTGELFF
CDR3 DNA: TGTGCCAGCAGCCCGAACGTAGCGGGGGGGTTCCGCTTCACCGGGGAGCTGTTTTTT
D gene: TRBD2
V gene: TRBV11-2
clone size: -
J gene: TRBJ2-2

CDR3 protein: CASSMGVGAGELFF
CDR3 DNA: TGTGCCAGTAGTATGGGTGTTGGGGCCGGGGAGCTGTTTTTT
D gene: -
V gene: TRBV19
clone size: -
J gene: TRBJ2-2

CDR3 protein: CAGGTGAAETQYF
CDR3 DNA: TGTGCCGGGGGGACAGGGGCAGCGGAGACCCAGTACTTC
D gene: TRBD1
V gene: TRBV30
clone size: many
J gene: TRBJ2-5

CDR3 protein: CASRPGLEGDTQYF
CDR3 DNA: TGTGCCAGCAGGCCCGGACTGGAGGGAGATACGCAGTATTTT
D gene: -
V gene: TRBV6-1
clone size: few
J gene: TRBJ2-3

CDR3 protein: CASSVWGSSYNEQFF
CDR3 DNA: TGTGCCAGCAGCGTTTGGGGAAGCTCCTACAATGAGCAGTTCTTC
D gene: -
V gene: TRBV9
clone size: -
J gene: TRBJ2-1

CDR3 protein: CSGRIAGGPDTQYF
CDR3 DNA: TGCAGCGGCCGCATAGCGGGAGGGCCTGATACGCAGTATTTT
D gene: TRBD2
V gene: TRBV29-1
clone size: many
J gene: TRBJ2-3

CDR3 protein: CASSKFGGTGELFF
CDR3 DNA: TGCGCCAGCAGCAAATTCGGGGGGACCGGGGAGCTGTTTTTT
D gene: TRBD2
V gene: TRBV4-1
clone size: -
J gene: TRBJ2-2

CDR3 protein: CASSQAGLAGFVGNEQFF
CDR3 DNA: TGTGCCAGCAGCCAAGCGGGACTAGCGGGGTTTGTGGGCAATGAGCAGTTCTTC
D gene: TRBD2
V gene: TRBV14
clone size: few
J gene: TRBJ2-1